This T cell receptor beta chain is from a study of radiotherapy plus CTLA-4 blockade in lung cancer. Overall study: Patients showed objective responses in over 15% of cases, and disease control was achieved by 31%.

To note about this clone: Its target is unknown.

Clones were sequenced by immunoSEQ multiplex PCR, and TCRdb holds only the in-frame ones, with some missing. The data show around 85,000 clones, approximately 84% seen once. The CDR3 runs 15 residues. Trimming cost V 4 bases and J 15 bases; bases outside gene matches: 18. In germline, CDR1 is SGHRS, CDR2 YFSETQ. Overall study results and limits: Radiotherapy plus ipilimumab was followed by expansion in blood of tumor-derived TCR clones.

The sample in question was peripheral blood, obtained from a patient treated with radiotherapy plus ipilimumab. The genes are TRBV5-1 and TRBJ2-1; 8 positions agree with TRBD2. This sequence was found in a human donor with non-small cell lung cancer who had a partial response to radiotherapy plus ipilimumab. In DNA form, the CDR3 reads TGCGCCAGCAGCCCTGGAACGGCGGGAGGAGATTTCAGGTTCTTC. Translation gives CASSPGTAGGDFRFF.